These 18 T cell receptor beta chains originate from one sample sequenced in a study of early T cells in non-severe SARS-CoV-2 infection. TCRdb reanalysed the 5' RACE reads using MiXCR and keeps one entry per CDR3 protein. This table holds tens of thousands of distinct CDR3 sequences, roughly 10% found once. Sample: whole blood, taken at baseline. Receptor source: an adult who was a healthcare worker with PCR-confirmed SARS-CoV-2 infection or an uninfected control (not recorded which).

This clonotype was counted at least ten times. The V and J genes are TRBV6-6 and TRBJ1-5; D call uncertain. V was cut by 7 bases and J by 4 bases, with 11 bases left in between. The germline V gene has CDR1 MNHNY and CDR2 SVGAGI (reference sequence). The CDR3 has 13 residues. The CDR3 coding sequence is TGTGCCAGCAACAACGTGGGGAATCAGCCCCAGCATTTT. This codes for CASNNVGNQPQHF.

This clonotype showed up just a few times. This chain's CDR3 is CASSSAGTYYEQYF. The CDR3 DNA sequence: TGTGCCAGCAGCTCAGCCGGGACATACTACGAGCAGTACTTC. V and J are TRBV6-5 and TRBJ2-7; D is perhaps TRBD1 (6 bases). The ends were cut back, 6 bases at V and 3 bases at J, with 15 bases in the middle. There are 14 residues in the CDR3. Germline CDR1 and CDR2: MNHEY and SVGAGI.

This clonotype showed up many times. The chain links TRBV4-1 to TRBJ1-2; no clear D gene. V dropped 4 bases and J dropped 6 bases, with 12 bases sitting between them. This CDR3 is 13 amino acids long. Germline lookup yields CDR1 MGHRA and CDR2 YSYEKL. The CDR3: CASSPRRADGYTF. The CDR3 bases are TGCGCCAGCAGCCCCCGGCGGGCAGATGGCTACACCTTC.

The CDR3 protein is CASSLAGINTGELFF. CDR3 coding DNA: TGTGCCAGCAGCTTAGCGGGGATAAACACCGGGGAGCTGTTTTTT. This chain links TRBV7-6 with TRBJ2-2, with D unresolved. This CDR3 comprises 15 residues. V was trimmed by 0 bases and J by 2 bases, leaving 7 bases between them. Germline lookup yields CDR1 SGHVS and CDR2 FNYEAQ. The full variable domain, completed using reference TRBV7-6 and TRBJ2-2, is GAGVSQSPRYKVTKRGQDVALRCDPISGHVSLYWYRQALGQGPEFLTYFNYEAQQDKSGLPNDRFSAERPEGSISTLTIQRTEQRDSAMYRCASSLAGINTGELFFGEGSRLTVL.

The table lists this clonotype with a few counts. The chain carries TRBV29-1 and TRBJ2-2; the D gene is possibly TRBD2 (5 bases). V lost 6 bases and J lost 0, with 14 bases in between. The CDR3 sequence is 15 residues long. Germline V gene data show CDR1 as SQVTM and CDR2 as ANQGSEA. This chain's CDR3 is CSVSGTAANTGELFF. CDR3 nucleotides: TGCAGCGTGAGTGGTACAGCGGCGAACACCGGGGAGCTGTTTTTT.

The chain links TRBV6-2 or TRBV6-3 to TRBJ1-5; D might be TRBD1 (5 bases). Germline CDR1 reads MNHEY; CDR2 reads SVGEGT. V dropped 0 bases and J dropped 2 bases, with 11 bases sitting between them. This CDR3 comprises 16 residues. The CDR3 spells CASSYSGGSRNQPQHF. The CDR3 coding sequence is TGTGCCAGCAGTTACTCGGGGGGGAGTCGCAATCAGCCCCAGCATTTT.

Ten or more counts support this clonotype. The rearrangement links TRBV20-1 to TRBJ1-1; tentative D call: TRBD1 (5 bases). Germline V gene lookup returns CDR1 DFQATT and CDR2 SNEGSKA (reference sequence). Trimming cost V 6 bases and J 3 bases, with 17 bases left between them. The length of the CDR3 is 14 residues. The CDR3 is CSAPAENRHTEAFF. DNA of the CDR3: TGCAGTGCCCCGGCAGAGAACAGGCACACTGAAGCTTTCTTT.

This clonotype was seen only a few times. V gene TRBV20-1 combines with J gene TRBJ2-1; 10 bases are shared with TRBD2. The J segment lost 3 bases and the V segment lost 0 bases, leaving 5 bases of the junction unmatched. The CDR3 spans 16 residues. Germline V gene data show CDR1 as DFQATT and CDR2 as SNEGSKA (reference sequence). The CDR3 DNA is TGCAGTGCTAGAGACCCTAGCGGGGGACACTACAATGAGCAGTTCTTC. This encodes CSARDPSGGHYNEQFF.

This clonotype was found many times. The V gene is TRBV5-1, the J gene TRBJ2-1, with 9 bases that match TRBD1. Per the germline V gene, CDR1 is SGHRS and CDR2 is YFSETQ. The V and J ends lost 3 bases and 8 bases, in that order; junction bases with no gene match: 9. The CDR3 is 15 amino acids. DNA for the CDR3: TGCGCCAGCAGCTCCGCCGGGACAGGGACAGATGAGCAGTTCTTC. It encodes CASSSAGTGTDEQFF.

This clonotype came up a few times. The chain recombines TRBV12-3 or TRBV12-4 with TRBJ1-4, with D possibly being TRBD1 (6 bases). V lost 2 bases and J lost 7, with 14 bases in between. The CDR3 is made up of 15 amino acids. The CDR3 spells CASSLLGRGGEKLFF. The CDR3 bases are TGTGCCAGCAGTTTACTAGGGAGAGGGGGTGAAAAACTGTTTTTT.

The chain carries TRBV20-1 and TRBJ1-2; D gene ambiguous. Germline CDR1 and CDR2: DFQATT and SNEGSKA (reference sequence). CDR3 size: 12 residues. Trimming pared 1 base from V and 2 bases from J, leaving 5 bases between. The CDR3 here is CSARGQNYGYTF. The CDR3 coding sequence is TGCAGTGCTAGAGGGCAGAACTATGGCTACACCTTC.

This clonotype was recorded at least ten times. J is TRBJ1-2 and V is TRBV20-1; D is possibly TRBD1 (6 bases). The CDR3 length is 14 residues. Germline CDR1 is DFQATT and CDR2 is SNEGSKA (reference sequence). Deletions cut 5 bases from V and 0 bases from J, with 13 bases between. The CDR3, as DNA: TGCAGTGCTCACCGAGGACAGACTAACTATGGCTACACCTTC. This gives the protein CSAHRGQTNYGYTF.

This clonotype was seen only a few times. The genes are TRBV6-2 or TRBV6-3 and TRBJ2-7; 11 bases are a match to TRBD2. CDR1 is MNHEY and CDR2 is SVGEGT in the germline V gene. The CDR3 loop spans 16 amino acids. V shed 4 bases and J 1 base; nucleotides not matched to a gene: 6. The CDR3 here is CASSLTGTSGSYEQYF. The CDR3, as DNA: TGTGCCAGCAGTTTGACCGGGACTAGCGGTTCCTACGAGCAGTACTTC.

This chain joins TRBV29-1 and TRBJ2-6; no clear D gene. Germline CDR1 SQVTM, CDR2 ANQGSEA. The CDR3 consists of 12 residues. V gave up 5 bases and J gave up 1 base, with 3 bases separating them. The CDR3 reads CSVQSGANVLTF. CDR3 nucleotides: TGCAGCGTTCAATCTGGGGCCAACGTCCTGACTTTC.

The J gene is TRBJ2-2, the V gene TRBV7-6, with 12 bases aligning to TRBD1. From germline, CDR1 is SGHVS and CDR2 FNYEAQ. The CDR3 is 17 residues long. V dropped 3 bases and J dropped 5; count of bases not matched to a gene: 7. The CDR3 spells CASSLSPGQGATGELFF. The CDR3 DNA reads as TGTGCCAGCAGCTTGTCTCCGGGACAGGGGGCGACCGGGGAGCTGTTTTTT.

This clonotype was seen a few times. The rearrangement links TRBV18 to TRBJ2-4, with a tentative D call TRBD1 (5 bases). CDR1 and CDR2 from the germline V gene are KGHSH and LQKENI. This CDR3 spans 16 amino acids. The V end lost 0 bases, the J end lost 0 bases, and 9 bases lay between the germline ends. CDR3 protein: CASSPPTGLAKNIQYF. For the CDR3, the DNA is TGTGCCAGCTCACCACCTACAGGTCTAGCCAAAAACATTCAGTACTTC.

The chain joins TRBV7-2 to TRBJ2-3; D gene uncertain. V was cut by 1 base and J by 2 bases, with 13 bases left in between. This CDR3 region has 16 residues. Germline V lookup: CDR1 SGHTA, CDR2 FQGNSA. The DNA of the CDR3 is TGTGCCAGCAGCTTAGAGCTGGGGTTACTCACAGATACGCAGTATTTT. Translated: CASSLELGLLTDTQYF. Based on the CDR3 plus reference TRBV7-2 and TRBJ2-3, the full variable domain is GAGVSQSPSNKVTEKGKDVELRCDPISGHTALYWYRQSLGQGLEFLIYFQGNSAPDKSGLPSDRFSAERTGGSVSTLTIQRTQQEDSAVYLCASSLELGLLTDTQYFGPGTRLTVL.

The rearrangement uses TRBV29-1 and TRBJ2-3; D unclear. This CDR3 has 16 amino acids. The V gene's germline CDR1 is SQVTM and CDR2 ANQGSEA. The ends were cut back, 1 base at V and 0 bases at J, with 14 bases in the middle. CDR3 sequence: CSVEGRGKISTDTQYF. CDR3 nucleotide sequence: TGCAGCGTTGAAGGGAGAGGCAAGATAAGCACAGATACGCAGTATTTT.